The 8 T cell receptor beta chains presented below share a single source sample, sequenced in a study of shared clonotypes between healthy human individuals. Assay used: immunoSEQ multiplex PCR; TCRdb lists only in-frame clones, some missing. The sample carries 1.4 million to 1.5 million clones, 95% to 97% recorded once. The material sequenced was naive CD4+ T cells sorted from blood. Documented subset: CD45RA+ positively selected. The receptor source for this set is a man aged 25-40 years in good health.

The chain has TRBV10-3 and TRBJ1-2; maybe TRBD1 (5 bases). Germline V gene sequence: CDR1 ENHRY, CDR2 SYGVKD. This CDR3 is built from 13 residues. V was shortened by 4 bases and J by 7 bases, with 13 bases between the two germline ends. The CDR3, as DNA: TGTGCCATCAGTGGAGACAGAGAGAGTGGCTACACCTTC. Translated, it gives CAISGDRESGYTF.

Turning to this clone: The sample contains more than one DNA sequence encoding this CDR3. The rearrangement links TRBV11-3 to TRBJ2-3, with D hard to call. V was trimmed by 5 bases and J by 6 bases, leaving 6 bases between them. The CDR3 runs 11 residues. Germline CDR1 is SGHNT and CDR2 is YENEEA. In DNA, the CDR3 is TGTGCCAGCAGCCTCGGGGATACGCAGTATTTT. Its protein product is CASSLGDTQYF.

For this clone: The sample contains more than one DNA sequence encoding this CDR3. The chain carries TRBV9 and TRBJ2-1, with D hard to call. V lost 0 bases and J lost 6, with 7 bases in between. Looked up from germline, CDR1 is SGDLS and CDR2 is YYNGEE. The CDR3 sequence is 13 residues long. CDR3: CASSVVGVNEQFF. The CDR3, as DNA: TGTGCCAGCAGCGTAGTTGGGGTCAATGAGCAGTTCTTC.

The CDR3 sequence is CASRQDGSSGSSYNEQFF. The CDR3 DNA reads TGTGCCAGCAGACAAGACGGCTCGAGCGGGAGCTCCTACAATGAGCAGTTCTTC. This chain joins TRBV27 and TRBJ2-1; 8 nucleotides line up with TRBD2. Trimming at V came to 6 bases and at J to 0 bases, leaving 13 bases not matched to a gene. Germline values: CDR1 MNHEY, CDR2 SMNVEV (reference sequence). This CDR3 is 18 amino acids long.

V usage is TRBV6-1 and J usage is TRBJ1-2; 9 bases match TRBD1. Trimming took 7 bases from V and 6 from J; bases not matched to a gene: 12. Germline assignment: CDR1 MNHNS and CDR2 SASEGT. CDR3 length: 15 residues. The CDR3 spells CASTQQGARTHGYTF. CDR3 DNA sequence: TGTGCCAGCACGCAACAGGGGGCGCGAACGCATGGCTACACCTTC.

CDR3 amino acids: CASSSQGGGNTIYF. The CDR3 DNA sequence: TGCGCCAGCAGCTCCCAGGGGGGAGGAAACACCATATATTTT. This chain connects TRBV5-1 to TRBJ1-3, with 7 bases that match TRBD1. This CDR3 has 14 amino acids. Looked up from germline, CDR1 is SGHRS and CDR2 is YFSETQ. The ends lost 3 bases at V and 4 bases at J; junction bases unmatched: 4.

This clone was recorded once. The V call is TRBV25-1, the J call TRBJ2-1, with 13 nucleotides matching TRBD2. Per germline, CDR1 MGHDK and CDR2 SYGVNS. This CDR3 comprises 15 residues. Trimming removed 7 bases from V and 2 bases from J; junction bases left unmatched: 2. The CDR3 spells CASKGLAGPYNEQFF. CDR3 coding DNA: TGTGCCAGCAAGGGACTAGCGGGACCCTACAATGAGCAGTTCTTC.

The chain employs TRBV19 and TRBJ1-1, with D hard to call. The V and J ends lost 5 bases and 6 bases respectively, with 16 bases between them. Germline V gene sequence: CDR1 LNHDA, CDR2 SQIVND (reference sequence). The CDR3 is 14 residues long. In DNA form, the CDR3 reads TGTGCCAGTAGTCCTCCAATGGACGGATCTGAAGCTTTCTTT. It yields the protein CASSPPMDGSEAFF.